This T cell receptor beta chain was retrieved from a study of a mutant IDH1 vaccine in newly diagnosed glioma. The data were produced by immunoSEQ multiplex PCR, yet TCRdb's version contains in-frame clones alone and is incomplete. The sample includes tens of thousands of clones, 84% of them seen just once. This clone was observed a single time. The antigen is undetermined. The junction had 1 base not matched to a gene; V was cut back by 4 bases and J by 1 base. Per the germline V gene, CDR1 is SGHNT and CDR2 is YYREEE (reference sequence). The CDR3 is 15 amino acids. Time point here: week 35, safety follow-up. Vaccinated patients received 300 ug of mutant IDH1 20-mer peptide per dose, with topical imiquimod.

The gene calls are TRBV5-4 and TRBJ2-2; 10 bases are shared with TRBD2. This TCR derives from a woman under 30 with glioma. The input for sequencing was PBMCs, taken from a glioma patient whose treatment included an IDH1 peptide vaccine. The DNA for the CDR3 is TGTGCCAGCAGCGGGACTAGCGTGAACACCGGGGAGCTGTTTTTT. It encodes CASSGTSVNTGELFF. Variable domain in full (rest from reference TRBV5-4 and TRBJ2-2): ETGVTQSPTHLIKTRGQQVTLRCSSQSGHNTVSWYQQALGQGPQFIFQYYREEENGRGNFPPRFSGLQFPNYSSELNVNALELDDSALYLCASSGTSVNTGELFFGEGSRLTVL.